This TCR beta chain originates from a study of blood T cell repertoires in COVID-19. V lost 8 bases, J lost 4 bases, and 18 bases lay in between. The CDR3 extends over 15 amino acids. Germline V gene lookup returns CDR1 KGHSH and CDR2 LQKENI. Here immunoSEQ multiplex PCR was the method, and the copy in TCRdb shows in-frame clones only, minus some. The data show roughly 110,000 clones, about two thirds seen once. The sequencing input was peripheral blood. The receptor was isolated from a human donor with acute or convalescent COVID-19. The donor label of this sample is uncertain. V gene TRBV18 combines with J gene TRBJ1-3; a possible D gene is TRBD1 (6 bases). The CDR3 DNA follows: TGTGCCAGCACCTGGAGTCCAGGGGTCGGAAACACCATATATTTT. Translated, it gives CASTWSPGVGNTIYF.